This T cell receptor (beta chain) was observed in a study of OX40 agonist ivuxolimab in advanced cancers. Looking at the study overall: A history of anti-PD-1, anti-PD-L1 or anti-CTLA-4 therapy was acceptable, and about 40% had some.

This table comes from immunoSEQ multiplex PCR, and its TCRdb copy is limited to in-frame clones, with some not included. The sample comprises about 64,000 clones, about 90% of which are singletons, and over 4% rests with the top ten. In germline, CDR1 is MNHNS, CDR2 SASEGT. Trimming removed 5 bases from V and 5 bases from J; junction bases left unmatched: 9. The CDR3 contains 14 residues. The sequenced sample was CD4+ or CD8+ T cells sorted from blood, obtained in a trial of the OX40 agonist ivuxolimab. The V call is TRBV6-1, the J call TRBJ2-7, with 7 bases fitting TRBD2. The origin of this receptor is an adult with an advanced solid tumor such as melanoma, head and neck, liver or kidney cancer. The CDR3 here is CASSSLGGSHEQYF. The CDR3 nucleotides are TGTGCCAGCAGTTCCCTGGGCGGGAGCCACGAGCAGTACTTC.